The 27 T cell receptor beta chains below were found in one sample sequenced in a study of blood T cells in healthy people across ages. Sample-barcoded 5' priming and a J-beta primer mix drove a second PCR of about 7 to 11 cycles. TCRdb reprocessed the 5' RACE reads with MiXCR, giving one entry per CDR3 protein. The table lists hundreds of thousands of distinct CDR3 sequences, around 20% of them singletons. Sequencing was carried out using blood. The receptor source for this set is a man between 65 and 85 years old in good health.

This clonotype was counted ten times or more. V is TRBV4-1 and J is TRBJ2-5; 9 nucleotides align to TRBD1. The CDR3 totals 15 residues. Germline CDR1 reads MGHRA; CDR2 reads YSYEKL. Trimming at V came to 3 bases and at J to 1 base, leaving 3 bases not matched to a gene. CDR3 nucleotides: TGCGCCAGCAGCCAGGGACAGGGAACCCAAGAGACCCAGTACTTC. Amino acid sequence: CASSQGQGTQETQYF.

The chain uses TRBV7-2 and TRBJ2-7; D is unresolved. The length of the CDR3 is 12 residues. Per germline, CDR1 SGHTA and CDR2 FQGNSA. V shed 5 bases and J shed 2 bases, with 7 bases lying between them. The chain's CDR3 is CASSKPPYEQYF. For the CDR3, the DNA is TGTGCCAGCAGCAAGCCTCCCTACGAGCAGTACTTC. Filled out from reference TRBV7-2 and TRBJ2-7, the complete variable domain reads GAGVSQSPSNKVTEKGKDVELRCDPISGHTALYWYRQSLGQGLEFLIYFQGNSAPDKSGLPSDRFSAERTGGSVSTLTIQRTQQEDSAVYLCASSKPPYEQYFGPGTRLTVT.

A few counts support this clonotype. This rearrangement joins TRBV3-1 to TRBJ2-2, with 11 bases identical to TRBD2. V was clipped by 5 bases and J by 3 bases; unmatched bases: 2. Germline V lookup: CDR1 LGHDT, CDR2 YNNKEL (reference sequence). This CDR3 comprises 15 residues. The CDR3 region has the DNA TGTGCCAGCAGCAGGGGACTAGCGGACACCGGGGAGCTGTTTTTT. Protein product: CASSRGLADTGELFF.

This clonotype was seen a few times. The chain employs TRBV12-3 or TRBV12-4 and TRBJ2-5; 7 positions agree with TRBD2. The J call could be wrong; TRBJ2-1 is a better fit for the DNA end. The CDR3 sequence is 14 residues long. CDR3 in DNA: TGTGCCAGCAGTCTGGGACTACGGAGGAATGAGCAGTTCTTC. This codes for CASSLGLRRNEQFF.

This clonotype was counted a few times. The V gene is TRBV9, the J gene TRBJ1-3, with a tentative D call TRBD1 (5 bases). The CDR3 is made up of 14 amino acids. Between the trimmed V and J ends, which lost 0 bases and 4 bases, there was a span of 8 bases. The germline V gene has CDR1 SGDLS and CDR2 YYNGEE. This CDR3 is CASSVGGIGNTIYF. DNA of the CDR3: TGTGCCAGCAGCGTAGGGGGCATAGGAAACACCATATATTTT.

There are a few counts of this clonotype. V usage is TRBV29-1 and J usage is TRBJ2-3, with 7 bases fitting TRBD1. The CDR3 runs to 14 residues. Germline assignment: CDR1 SQVTM and CDR2 ANQGSEA. With 6 bases clipped from V and 0 bases from J, the junction kept 6 bases outside the gene matches. The CDR3 is CSVGQASSTDTQYF. DNA of the CDR3: TGCAGCGTAGGACAGGCGTCTAGCACAGATACGCAGTATTTT.

V gene TRBV5-1 combines with J gene TRBJ2-7; D might be TRBD1 (6 bases). CDR1 is SGHRS and CDR2 is YFSETQ in the germline V gene. V lost 4 bases to trimming and J lost 1 base, with 12 bases between them. This CDR3 is built from 14 residues. The CDR3 protein is CASSTAGQSYEQYF. The CDR3 region has the DNA TGCGCCAGCAGCACCGCCGGACAGTCCTACGAGCAGTACTTC.

This clonotype was seen more than once but under ten times. This chain links TRBV2 with TRBJ2-2; TRBD2 agrees at 8 bases. The V gene's germline CDR1 is SNHLY and CDR2 FYNNEI. V lost 6 bases and J lost 4; bases outside the gene matches: 7. The CDR3 length is 15 residues. In DNA form, the CDR3 reads TGTGCCAGCAGACGGGTTAGCGGGACCACCGGGGAGCTGTTTTTT. This codes for CASRRVSGTTGELFF.

The V and J genes are TRBV27 and TRBJ2-1; perhaps TRBD2 as D (6 bases). V lost 6 bases and J lost 4, with 19 bases in between. Germline CDR1 MNHEY, CDR2 SMNVEV (reference sequence). This CDR3 contains 16 residues. In DNA, the CDR3 is TGTGCCAGCAGCCCAACCGGGACTTCCTTTTACAATGAGCAGTTCTTC. Translation: CASSPTGTSFYNEQFF.

This clonotype was detected a few times. The chain joins TRBV27 to TRBJ2-5; D may be TRBD1 (5 bases). The J call may be wrong; the DNA end is better matched by TRBJ2-1. Germline-derived CDR1 and CDR2 are MNHEY and SMNVEV (reference sequence). The CDR3 totals 15 residues. The CDR3 sequence: CASSLTQAPYNEQFF. The CDR3 DNA sequence: TGTGCCAGCAGTTTAACACAGGCGCCTTACAATGAGCAGTTCTTC.

This clonotype has only a few counts. The chain uses TRBV5-1 and TRBJ2-5; D may be TRBD2 (5 bases). Deletions cut 0 bases from V and 7 bases from J, with 13 bases between. Germline CDR1 SGHRS, CDR2 YFSETQ. There are 14 residues in the CDR3. The CDR3 loop is CASSLASGFGTQYF. The CDR3 nucleotides are TGCGCCAGCAGCTTGGCCTCGGGATTTGGGACCCAGTACTTC.

Concerning this clonotype itself: A read error is possible here, since a much larger clone lies one base away. The chain employs TRBV7-9 and TRBJ2-1; D gene unclear. Germline-derived CDR1 and CDR2 are SEHNR and FQNEAQ (reference sequence). CDR3 length: 19 residues. The V end was cut by 3 bases, the J end by 0 bases, with 21 bases between. The CDR3 loop is CASSLKGTRSQVSYNEQFF. For the CDR3, the DNA is TGTGCCAGCAGCTTGAAGGGTACGCGCTCGCAGGTCTCCTACAATGAGCAGTTCTTC.

This clonotype came up a few times. This rearrangement joins TRBV7-2 to TRBJ2-5; D may be TRBD2 (6 bases). The DNA end is more similar to TRBJ2-7, so the J call may be wrong. CDR3 length: 13 residues. Germline lookup yields CDR1 SGHTA and CDR2 FQGNSA. The CDR3 DNA sequence: TGTGCCAGCAGCGGAGGGAACTCCTACGAGCAGTACTTC. Its protein is CASSGGNSYEQYF.

V is TRBV6-2 or TRBV6-3 and J is TRBJ2-1; TRBD2 aligns across 7 bases. V shed 2 bases, J shed 2 bases, and the junction held 9 bases outside the gene matches. The CDR3 spans 17 residues. The germline V gene encodes CDR1 MNHEY and CDR2 SVGEGT. CDR3 loop: CASSYRAGLSAYNEQFF. In nucleotides, the CDR3 is TGTGCCAGCAGTTACCGAGCGGGACTCTCGGCCTACAATGAGCAGTTCTTC.

J is TRBJ2-5 and V is TRBV29-1; weak D call: TRBD2 (6 bases). From germline, CDR1 is SQVTM and CDR2 ANQGSEA. V shed 4 bases and J shed 7 bases, with 16 bases lying between them. This CDR3 spans 13 amino acids. CDR3 loop: CSVAGTPGGTQYF. The CDR3 DNA reads as TGCAGCGTTGCCGGGACTCCCGGGGGGACCCAGTACTTC.

In its sample, this clonotype was seen many times. The chain uses TRBV4-1 and TRBJ2-1; D remains ambiguous. Germline V gene data show CDR1 as MGHRA and CDR2 as YSYEKL. Trimming shortened V by 1 base and J by 3 bases, and 13 bases separated the two germline ends. CDR3 length: 16 residues. The CDR3 here is CASSQAWSVIYNEQFF. DNA of the CDR3: TGCGCCAGCAGCCAAGCATGGAGCGTAATCTACAATGAGCAGTTCTTC.

This clonotype appeared a few times. CDR3 region: CASSPNRTRQEQYF. The CDR3, as DNA: TGTGCCAGCAGTCCCAACCGCACTAGGCAGGAGCAGTACTTC. The V call is TRBV27, the J call TRBJ2-7, with D possibly TRBD2 on 5 matching bases. The CDR3 has 14 amino acids. V lost 5 bases to trimming and J lost 7 bases, with 18 bases between them. CDR1 and CDR2 (germline): MNHEY, SMNVEV (reference sequence).

Notes on this clonotype: A single base separates this from a much larger clone, so it may be a read error. The rearrangement uses TRBV29-1 and TRBJ2-1; 8 nucleotides match TRBD2. There are 13 residues in the CDR3. Per the germline V gene, CDR1 is SQVTM and CDR2 is ANQGSEA. This CDR3 reads CGSGGPSYNEQFF. CDR3 sequence (DNA): TGCGGCTCGGGAGGGCCATCATACAATGAGCAGTTCTTC.

The chain carries TRBV6-1 and TRBJ2-1; 9 bases are a match to TRBD1. With 7 bases clipped from V and 1 base from J, the junction kept 11 bases outside the gene matches. Germline loops: CDR1 MNHNS, CDR2 SASEGT. The CDR3 is made up of 17 amino acids. Here the CDR3 reads CASIGPHRGRSYNEQFF. In DNA, the CDR3 is TGTGCCAGCATAGGGCCTCACAGGGGGCGATCCTACAATGAGCAGTTCTTC.

This clonotype was picked up a small number of times. This sequence joins TRBV29-1 and TRBJ2-5, with a tentative D call TRBD1 (5 bases). V gave up 7 bases and J gave up 4 bases, with 13 bases separating them. The CDR3 is made up of 12 amino acids. Germline values: CDR1 SQVTM, CDR2 ANQGSEA. CDR3 region: CSARVSGETQYF. The CDR3 coding sequence is TGCAGCGCCAGGGTCAGTGGAGAGACCCAGTACTTC.

This clonotype has a handful of counts. V usage is TRBV10-3 and J usage is TRBJ2-5, with D possibly matching TRBD1 (6 bases). This CDR3 is built from 14 residues. Trimming took off 6 bases at V and 4 bases at J, with 15 bases between the two ends. The germline CDR1 and CDR2 sequences are ENHRY and SYGVKD. The CDR3 protein is CAISHPGAGETQYF. Written as DNA, the CDR3 is TGTGCCATCAGCCACCCAGGGGCGGGAGAGACCCAGTACTTC.

There are a few counts of this clonotype. The V gene is TRBV6-6, the J gene TRBJ1-3; D is undetermined. In germline, CDR1 is MNHNY, CDR2 SVGAGI (reference sequence). CDR3 length: 12 amino acids. V lost 6 bases and J lost 8, with 11 bases in between. As DNA, the CDR3 is TGTGCCAGCAGCGAACATAGGGACACCATATATTTT. This translates into CASSEHRDTIYF.

This clonotype has only a few counts. The V call is TRBV19, the J call TRBJ2-4; TRBD1 matches 7 bases. The CDR3 length is 15 residues. The germline V gene encodes CDR1 LNHDA and CDR2 SQIVND (reference sequence). The V segment lost 3 bases and the J segment 1 base; nucleotides outside the gene matches: 3. Written as DNA, the CDR3 is TGTGCCAGTAGTATGATGGACAGGGCCAAAAACATTCAGTACTTC. Translation: CASSMMDRAKNIQYF.

Only a few counts were recorded for this clonotype. The rearrangement uses TRBV7-2 and TRBJ2-3; D not certain. The CDR3 consists of 15 residues. V dropped 1 base and J dropped 2 bases, with 10 bases sitting between them. Germline values: CDR1 SGHTA, CDR2 FQGNSA. CDR3 nucleotide sequence: TGTGCCAGCAGCTTAGATGGCCTAATCACAGATACGCAGTATTTT. The encoded protein is CASSLDGLITDTQYF.

J is TRBJ2-5 and V is TRBV25-1; 10 positions match TRBD2. The closer fit of TRBJ2-7 to the DNA end suggests the J call may be wrong. CDR3 size: 13 residues. Per the germline V gene, CDR1 is MGHDK and CDR2 is SYGVNS. The CDR3 nucleotides are TGTGCCAGCAGTACAGCGGGAGGGTACGAGCAGTACTTC. This sequence encodes CASSTAGGYEQYF.

This clonotype appeared once. The CDR3 does not end in the conserved phenylalanine or tryptophan, so this is likely a read error. V usage is TRBV20-1 and J usage is TRBJ2-5, with D possibly matching TRBD2 (6 bases). CDR3 length equals 13 residues. CDR1 is DFQATT, CDR2 SNEGSKA, per germline (reference sequence). Trimming removed 7 bases from V and 5 bases from J, with 17 bases in between. The CDR3, as DNA: TGCAGTGTACGAGGAGGGGTTGTGGAGACCCAGTACCTC. Amino acids: CSVRGGVVETQYL.

This clonotype was seen a few times. The gene calls are TRBV12-3 or TRBV12-4 and TRBJ2-7; no clear D. V was clipped by 5 bases and J by 6 bases, with 17 bases between them. This CDR3 contains 14 residues. The CDR3 loop reads CASSPRAVLGEQYF. As DNA, the CDR3 is TGTGCCAGCAGTCCTAGGGCCGTCCTTGGCGAGCAGTACTTC.